The rows below give T cell receptor beta chains drawn from one sample of a study of cytomegalovirus exposure and HLA in healthy donors. Libraries were prepared by immunoSEQ multiplex PCR; TCRdb keeps only in-frame clonotypes and omits some of them. The data contain approximately 150,000 clones, about 70% of them singletons. The sample was PBMCs. The receptors originated from a man aged 25 to 40 in good health and CMV-seropositive. Each CDR3 is given with its conserved first and last residue. Fields, in order: clone size, V gene, J gene, CDR3 protein. Size is stated for part of the rows, as once, few or many counts, or as a class when the clone is expanded.

abundance: .; v_gene: TRBV27; j_gene: TRBJ2-5; CDR3aa: CASRGGNQETQYF
abundance: .; v_gene: TRBV28; j_gene: TRBJ1-5; CDR3aa: CASSLDRGQNQPQHF
abundance: .; v_gene: TRBV6-5; j_gene: TRBJ2-7; CDR3aa: CASTVSQGKEDEQYF
abundance: .; v_gene: TRBV25-1; j_gene: TRBJ1-6; CDR3aa: CASLAASSYNSPLHF
abundance: .; v_gene: TRBV15; j_gene: TRBJ1-1; CDR3aa: CATSASTGKGKSTEAFF
abundance: few; v_gene: TRBV27; j_gene: TRBJ2-3; CDR3aa: CASSSILAGASTDTQYF
abundance: .; v_gene: TRBV18; j_gene: TRBJ2-3; CDR3aa: CASSPPTGGRTDTQYF
abundance: .; v_gene: TRBV7-9; j_gene: TRBJ2-7; CDR3aa: CASSPSGFSYEQYF
abundance: .; v_gene: TRBV4-1; j_gene: TRBJ1-6; CDR3aa: CASSPPFGSGNSPLHF
abundance: .; v_gene: TRBV6-5; j_gene: TRBJ1-3; CDR3aa: CASSSDSFSGNTIYF
abundance: .; v_gene: TRBV14; j_gene: TRBJ1-1; CDR3aa: CASSPRGSRDTEAFF
abundance: .; v_gene: TRBV5-1; j_gene: TRBJ1-5; CDR3aa: CASSQTGLDQPQHF
abundance: .; v_gene: TRBV27; j_gene: TRBJ1-2; CDR3aa: CASSPWTGGRSNYGYTF
abundance: .; v_gene: TRBV27; j_gene: TRBJ1-1; CDR3aa: CASSLSGQDYTEAFF
abundance: .; v_gene: TRBV13; j_gene: TRBJ2-2; CDR3aa: CASSSRDRGPAGELFF
abundance: .; v_gene: TRBV13; j_gene: TRBJ1-1; CDR3aa: CASSLGQMNTEAFF
abundance: .; v_gene: TRBV5-4; j_gene: TRBJ1-2; CDR3aa: CASSPGRWEGGYTF
abundance: .; v_gene: TRBV9; j_gene: TRBJ2-2; CDR3aa: CASSVALPGLDTGELFF
abundance: once; v_gene: TRBV7-2; j_gene: TRBJ1-1; CDR3aa: CASRPTGPNTEAFF
abundance: .; v_gene: TRBV4-2; j_gene: TRBJ1-2; CDR3aa: CASSQGRGFDGYTF
abundance: .; v_gene: TRBV5-1; j_gene: TRBJ2-7; CDR3aa: CASGRDNYEQYF
abundance: .; v_gene: TRBV7-2; j_gene: TRBJ2-7; CDR3aa: CASSLGREMSYEQYF
abundance: .; v_gene: TRBV27; j_gene: TRBJ2-4; CDR3aa: CASTPTQGAGLNIQYF
abundance: few; v_gene: TRBV14; j_gene: TRBJ1-3; CDR3aa: CASSQQGYSGNTIYF
abundance: .; v_gene: TRBV5-1; j_gene: TRBJ1-1; CDR3aa: CASSFTGLNTEAFF
abundance: .; v_gene: TRBV6-5; j_gene: TRBJ2-1; CDR3aa: CASSWTSGSYNEQFF
abundance: .; v_gene: TRBV7-8; j_gene: TRBJ1-1; CDR3aa: CASSHRDTTLNTEAFF
abundance: .; v_gene: TRBV7-9; j_gene: TRBJ2-3; CDR3aa: CASRVGSTDTQYF
abundance: .; v_gene: TRBV25-1; j_gene: TRBJ2-5; CDR3aa: CANSWTEETQYF
abundance: .; v_gene: TRBV30; j_gene: TRBJ2-3; CDR3aa: CVWSRSTSTDTQYF
abundance: .; v_gene: TRBV18; j_gene: TRBJ2-3; CDR3aa: CASSPARTGDTDTQYF
abundance: .; v_gene: TRBV28; j_gene: TRBJ2-7; CDR3aa: CASSLRTALREQHF
abundance: .; v_gene: TRBV18; j_gene: TRBJ2-6; CDR3aa: CASSPDRHSGANVLTF
abundance: .; v_gene: TRBV5-1; j_gene: TRBJ2-3; CDR3aa: CASTIAGTPSTDTQYF
abundance: .; v_gene: TRBV6-6; j_gene: TRBJ2-7; CDR3aa: CASSSGSIYEQYF
abundance: .; v_gene: TRBV2; j_gene: TRBJ1-2; CDR3aa: CASRGQGADGYTF
abundance: .; v_gene: TRBV7-3; j_gene: TRBJ2-3; CDR3aa: CASSSSRGTTDTQYF
abundance: .; v_gene: TRBV30; j_gene: TRBJ1-5; CDR3aa: CACPTGGNQPQHF
abundance: .; v_gene: TRBV14; j_gene: TRBJ2-5; CDR3aa: CASSWTGETQYF
abundance: .; v_gene: TRBV10-3; j_gene: TRBJ2-6; CDR3aa: CAISEGQSSGANVLTF
abundance: .; v_gene: TRBV11-2; j_gene: TRBJ2-1; CDR3aa: CASRNPFSSIDNEQFF
abundance: once; v_gene: TRBV20-1; j_gene: TRBJ2-3; CDR3aa: CSAGGLVF
abundance: few; v_gene: TRBV6-5; j_gene: TRBJ1-4; CDR3aa: CASSRDRWNEKLFF
abundance: .; v_gene: TRBV4-2; j_gene: TRBJ1-5; CDR3aa: CASSQGLANQPQHF
abundance: .; v_gene: TRBV7-7; j_gene: TRBJ2-2; CDR3aa: CASSRAGTTGELFF
abundance: .; v_gene: TRBV10-2; j_gene: TRBJ1-1; CDR3aa: CASSYDTLNTEAFF